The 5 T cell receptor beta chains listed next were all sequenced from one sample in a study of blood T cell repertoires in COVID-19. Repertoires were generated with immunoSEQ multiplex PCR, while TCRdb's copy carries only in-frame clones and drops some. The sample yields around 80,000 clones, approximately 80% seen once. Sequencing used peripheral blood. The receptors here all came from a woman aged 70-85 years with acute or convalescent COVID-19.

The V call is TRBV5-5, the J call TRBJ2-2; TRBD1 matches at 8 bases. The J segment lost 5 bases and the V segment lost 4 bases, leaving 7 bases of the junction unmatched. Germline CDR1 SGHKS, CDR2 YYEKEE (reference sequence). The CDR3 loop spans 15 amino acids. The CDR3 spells CASSTRTGRTGELFF. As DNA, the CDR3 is TGTGCCAGCAGCACTCGGACAGGGCGGACCGGGGAGCTGTTTTTT. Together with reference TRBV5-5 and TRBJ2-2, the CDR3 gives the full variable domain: DAGVTQSPTHLIKTRGQQVTLRCSPISGHKSVSWYQQVLGQGPQFIFQYYEKEERGRGNFPDRFSARQFPNYSSELNVNALLLGDSALYLCASSTRTGRTGELFFGEGSRLTVL.

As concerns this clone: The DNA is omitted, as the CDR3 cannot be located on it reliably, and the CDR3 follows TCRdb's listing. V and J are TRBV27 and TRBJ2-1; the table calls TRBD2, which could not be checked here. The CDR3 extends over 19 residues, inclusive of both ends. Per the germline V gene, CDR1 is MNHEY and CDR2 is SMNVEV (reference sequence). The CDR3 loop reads CASSLFGNGAGYPYNEQFF.

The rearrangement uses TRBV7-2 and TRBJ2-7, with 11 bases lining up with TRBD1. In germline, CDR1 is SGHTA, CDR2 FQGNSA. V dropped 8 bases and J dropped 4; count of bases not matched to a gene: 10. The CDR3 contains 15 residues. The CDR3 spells CASAYTGTGGYEQYF. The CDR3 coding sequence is TGTGCCAGCGCCTATACCGGGACAGGGGGTTACGAGCAGTACTTC.

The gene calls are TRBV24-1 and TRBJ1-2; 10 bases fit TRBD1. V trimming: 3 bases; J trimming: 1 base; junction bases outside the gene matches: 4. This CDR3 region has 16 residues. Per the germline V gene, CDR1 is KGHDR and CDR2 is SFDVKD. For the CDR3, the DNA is TGTGCCACCAGTGATAAGGACAGGGGGAATAACTATGGCTACACCTTC. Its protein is CATSDKDRGNNYGYTF.

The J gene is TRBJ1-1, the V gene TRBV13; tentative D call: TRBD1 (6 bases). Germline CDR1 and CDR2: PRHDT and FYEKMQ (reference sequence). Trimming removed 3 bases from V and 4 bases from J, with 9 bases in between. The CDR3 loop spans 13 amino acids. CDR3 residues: CASSFWGLTEAFF. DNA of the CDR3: TGTGCCAGCAGCTTTTGGGGGCTCACTGAAGCTTTCTTT.